This T cell receptor beta chain was identified in a study of T cells in localized non-small cell lung cancer. As for this clone: What it binds is unknown.

CDR3 length equals 11 residues. CDR1 and CDR2 (germline): DFQATT, SNEGSKA (reference sequence). V dropped 6 bases and J dropped 3 bases, with 8 bases sitting between them. Assay: immunoSEQ multiplex PCR; the TCRdb copy retains only in-frame clones and omits some. This sample carries 50,000 or so clones, about 83% of them seen once, and the ten largest clones take about 20%. General study findings and limits: In adjacent lung appeared a median 57 of the top 100 tumor clones. Uninvolved adjacent lung showed higher T cell clonality than tumor.

The sequencing used peripheral blood, collected before any cancer treatment. The rearrangement joins TRBV20-1 to TRBJ1-1, with no clear D. This TCR was recovered from an older female donor with stage II squamous cell lung carcinoma. CDR3 nucleotides: TGCAGTGCCCGGGTTGACACTGAAGCTTTCTTT. Encoded protein: CSARVDTEAFF.